What follows is one TCR beta chain and its context. The sample belongs to a study of blood T cell repertoires in COVID-19. TCRdb keeps only in-frame clones here, not all; method: immunoSEQ multiplex PCR. Of roughly 250,000 clones in the sample, about 90% were seen once. The CDR3 loop spans 15 amino acids. V was pared by 0 bases and J by 5 bases, with 14 bases between. Germline lookup yields CDR1 SGHNT and CDR2 YYREEE (reference sequence). The sequence was collected from a man aged 45-65 years who had been exposed to COVID-19. The chain is built from TRBV5-4 and TRBJ2-5, with D hard to call. Sequenced: PBMCs or T cells enriched from blood (not recorded which). The CDR3 here is CASSLGLLGSETQYF. Written as DNA, the CDR3 is TGTGCCAGCAGCTTGGGCCTTCTAGGATCCGAGACCCAGTACTTC.